This record covers a single T cell receptor beta chain. Between the trimmed V and J ends, which lost 0 bases and 3 bases, there was a span of 10 bases. The germline V gene encodes CDR1 SGHDT and CDR2 YYEEEE. The CDR3 has 15 amino acids. The PCR employed 60 Vbeta primers together with 13 Jbeta primers. The data were produced by immunoSEQ multiplex PCR, yet TCRdb's version contains in-frame clones alone and is incomplete. This sample has 150,000 to 180,000 clones; 65% to 80% occur once, and the top ten carry approximately 4%. This record comes from a study of cytomegalovirus exposure and HLA in healthy donors.

The sequenced material came from PBMCs. The chain has TRBV5-6 and TRBJ2-1; maybe TRBD1 (5 bases). This TCR derives from a woman aged 40 to 50 in good health and CMV-seronegative. The CDR3 protein is CASSLGQGGYNEQFF. In nucleotides, the CDR3 is TGTGCCAGCAGCTTGGGGCAGGGTGGCTACAATGAGCAGTTCTTC.